This note documents a single TCR beta chain sequence. Through a sample-barcoded 5' primer and a J-beta primer mix, a second PCR was run for roughly 6 to 11 cycles. Via MiXCR, TCRdb re-called the 5' RACE reads, giving one row per CDR3 protein. The data show some 710,000 distinct CDR3 sequences, about 20% seen once. This entry is derived from a study of blood T cells in healthy people across ages. This CDR3 is built from 14 residues. Germline CDR1 and CDR2: SGHAT and FQDESV (reference sequence). Germline trimming cut 5 bases from V and 9 bases from J; bases unmatched to any gene: 2. Sequencing was done on a sample of blood. The chain recombines TRBV11-1 with TRBJ2-1, with 15 bases matching TRBD2. The receptor comes from a man in his sixties or seventies in good health. CDR3 sequence: CASSRTSGRGEQFF. The CDR3 bases are TGTGCCAGCAGCCGGACTAGCGGGAGGGGTGAGCAGTTCTTC.